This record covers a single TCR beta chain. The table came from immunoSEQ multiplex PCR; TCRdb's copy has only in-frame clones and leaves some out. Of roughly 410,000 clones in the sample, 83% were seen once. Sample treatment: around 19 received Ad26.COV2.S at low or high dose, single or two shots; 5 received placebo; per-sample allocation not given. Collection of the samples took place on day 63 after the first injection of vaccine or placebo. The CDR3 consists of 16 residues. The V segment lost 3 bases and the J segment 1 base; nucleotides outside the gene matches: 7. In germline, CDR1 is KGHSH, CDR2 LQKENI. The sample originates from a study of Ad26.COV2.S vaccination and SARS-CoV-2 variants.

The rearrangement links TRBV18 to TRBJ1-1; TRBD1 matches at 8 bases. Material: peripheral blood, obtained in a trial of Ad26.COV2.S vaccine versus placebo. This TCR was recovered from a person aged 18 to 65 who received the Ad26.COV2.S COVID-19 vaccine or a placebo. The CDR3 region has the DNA TGTGCCAGCTCACCCTTTCGGACAGGGAGGAACACTGAAGCTTTCTTT. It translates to CASSPFRTGRNTEAFF.